What follows describes a single T cell receptor (beta chain). Its target is not known. The CDR3 is 13 amino acids. The V gene's germline CDR1 is SGHTA and CDR2 FQGNSA. Naivety in CD8+ T cells corresponded to a CD45RO-CCR7+CD27+CD95- phenotype. The sample is drawn from a study of CXCR3-negative and CXCR3-positive naive CD8 T cells. Study information: Some 130 million TRB reads were obtained overall (about 1.5 +/- 0.3 million per library). Findings of the study overall: Naive subsets did not differ in surface CD5, and TRB CDR3 properties served to infer TCR strength. Naive cells with CXCR3 showed TRB CDR3s that were more hydrophobic than those in CXCR3-negative naive cells. With respect to TRBV-TRBJ usage, naive CXCR3-negative and CXCR3-positive cells were similar; memory differed.

The libraries of TRB cDNA were prepared using 5' RACE with UMI labels. No DNA is given; TCRdb re-called the 5' RACE reads and lists each CDR3 protein once. The sample has roughly 140,000 distinct CDR3 sequences; the top ten hold about 0.3%. The sequenced sample consisted of naive CXCR3+ CD8+ T cells from blood. Subset here: CD45RO-CCR7+CD27+CD95- naive CD8+ T cells expressing CXCR3 (TNR3+). This receptor was obtained from a human donor in good health. Some clones in this sample may be carry-over from other donors' samples. The chain joins TRBV7-2 to TRBJ2-3; the D call of TRBD2 rests on TCRdb alone, since no DNA is present to check it. The CDR3 sequence is CASPAGPTDTQYF.